Presented here are 12 T cell receptor beta chains from one specimen sequenced in a study of shared clonotypes between healthy human individuals. Profiled with immunoSEQ multiplex PCR; TCRdb holds only in-frame clones, not every one. The sample records some 2,500,000 clones, 93% being singletons. Sequences were obtained from naive CD4+ T cells from PBMCs. Described subset: CD45RA+ positively selected. These receptors all stem from a man between 18 and 35 years old in good health. Some clones in this sample may be carry-over from other donors' samples.

The chain couples TRBV6-5 to TRBJ1-1, with TRBD1 as a possible D gene (6 bases). Germline-derived CDR1 and CDR2 are MNHEY and SVGAGI. The CDR3 contains 16 residues. With 2 bases removed from V and 4 bases from J, the gap between germline ends came to 17 bases. CDR3 sequence reads: CASSYRSPGEGTEAFF. The DNA of the CDR3 is TGTGCCAGCAGTTACAGGTCCCCAGGGGAAGGCACTGAAGCTTTCTTT.

V gene TRBV27 combines with J gene TRBJ2-2; TRBD2 matches 11 bases. Unmatched junction bases numbered 13, after V lost 5 bases and J lost 2 bases. This CDR3 comprises 19 residues. In germline, CDR1 is MNHEY, CDR2 SMNVEV (reference sequence). CDR3 region: CASSPYPLRLAGNTGELFF. The CDR3 DNA reads TGTGCCAGCAGTCCCTACCCCCTAAGACTAGCGGGAAACACCGGGGAGCTGTTTTTT.

The chain recombines TRBV7-6 with TRBJ2-1, with D hard to call. With 4 bases removed from V and 4 bases from J, the gap between germline ends came to 14 bases. This CDR3 has 15 residues. CDR1 is SGHVS, CDR2 FNYEAQ, per germline. CDR3 in amino acids: CASSSRPSSYNEQFF. The CDR3 DNA follows: TGTGCCAGCAGCTCAAGGCCCTCTAGTTACAATGAGCAGTTCTTC.

The V and J genes are TRBV7-6 and TRBJ2-5, with a weak D call TRBD2 (5 bases). CDR3 length equals 14 residues. Looked up from germline, CDR1 is SGHVS and CDR2 is FNYEAQ. V lost 1 base, J lost 0 bases, and 6 bases lay in between. The CDR3 here is CASSLGRYQETQYF. CDR3 coding DNA: TGTGCCAGCAGCTTAGGGAGGTACCAAGAGACCCAGTACTTC.

As for this clone: The same CDR3 can be traced to other DNA sequences in this sample. The V call is TRBV5-1, the J call TRBJ2-5, with D unclear. V shed 1 base and J shed 2 bases, with 9 bases lying between them. Germline CDR1 and CDR2: SGHRS and YFSETQ. The length of the CDR3 is 14 residues. The CDR3, as DNA: TGCGCCAGCAGCTTGTTTCTAGTACAAGAGACCCAGTACTTC. It yields the protein CASSLFLVQETQYF.

The CDR3 sequence: CASSIDRTGLETQYF. The CDR3, as DNA: TGTGCCAGTAGTATAGATCGGACAGGGCTGGAGACCCAGTACTTC. V usage is TRBV19 and J usage is TRBJ2-5; TRBD1 aligns across 8 bases. The CDR3 has 15 amino acids. V was pared by 0 bases and J by 5 bases, with 5 bases of the junction left unmatched. Germline-derived CDR1 and CDR2 are LNHDA and SQIVND (reference sequence).

This clone was observed a few times. The chain uses TRBV14 and TRBJ2-2; D is ambiguous. The germline V gene has CDR1 SGHDN and CDR2 FVKESK. The V and J ends lost 1 base and 6 bases respectively, with 6 bases between them. The CDR3 totals 13 residues. The CDR3 loop is CASSQGPAGELFF. CDR3 bases: TGTGCCAGCAGCCAAGGGCCGGCCGGGGAGCTGTTTTTT.

V gene TRBV6-5 combines with J gene TRBJ2-3; the match to TRBD1 covers 8 bases. The CDR3 sequence is 14 residues long. With 6 bases clipped from V and 4 bases from J, the junction kept 6 bases outside the gene matches. Germline values: CDR1 MNHEY, CDR2 SVGAGI. The CDR3 region has the DNA TGTGCCAGCAGCTCAGGGGGCGAGGCAGATACGCAGTATTTT. Protein sequence: CASSSGGEADTQYF.

The chain links TRBV12-2 to TRBJ2-3; the table calls TRBD2, which could not be checked here. TRBV12-2 is given as a pseudogene. This CDR3 is 18 amino acids long. Here the CDR3 reads CASRFRTSGVPSTDTQYF. For the CDR3, the DNA is TGTGCAAGTCGCTTCCGAACTAGCGGGGTCCCGAGCACAGATACGCAGTATTTT.

CDR3 region: CASSSDSVAGTQYF. CDR3 coding DNA: TGTGCCAGCAGCTCCGACTCGGTCGCAGGGACGCAGTATTTT. J is TRBJ2-3 and V is TRBV5-4, with D possibly being TRBD1 (5 bases). V was pared by 3 bases and J by 9 bases, with 17 bases between. This CDR3 contains 14 residues. Germline loops: CDR1 SGHNT, CDR2 YYREEE (reference sequence).

This clone was counted a single time. The same CDR3 arises from other DNA sequences in this sample as well. This rearrangement joins TRBV6-5 to TRBJ2-7, with 10 bases matching TRBD1. V shed 8 bases, J shed 4 bases, and the junction held 8 bases outside the gene matches. Germline V CDR1 and CDR2: MNHEY, SVGAGI. This CDR3 comprises 14 residues. In DNA form, the CDR3 reads TGTGCCAGCTCTAGGGACAGGGGACTTTACGAGCAGTACTTC. Protein: CASSRDRGLYEQYF.

In its sample, this clone was seen a few times. CDR3 bases: TGCGCCAGCAGGGACAGAGATAACACTGAAGCTTTCTTT. This gives the protein CASRDRDNTEAFF. The chain is built from TRBV10-2 and TRBJ1-1; weak D call: TRBD1 (6 bases). CDR3 length equals 13 residues. The germline V gene has CDR1 WSHSY and CDR2 SAAADI. V gave up 6 bases and J gave up 2 bases, with 10 bases separating them.